The 27 T cell receptor beta chains in this list originate from one sample, sequenced in a study of follicular helper T cells after annual influenza vaccination. Time point in this sample: 2014-2015 season, 7 days after vaccination. Profiling relied on immunoSEQ multiplex PCR, and the TCRdb table lists in-frame clones only, not all of them. The table lists 7,000 to 10,000 clones, about four fifths of them singletons, with roughly 3.6% in the top ten. The sample here was CXCR5+ CD38- circulating T follicular helper cells from blood, taken 7 days after influenza vaccination. As to subset: circulating Tfh, non-naive CD4+CXCR5+PD-1+ (ICOS+CD38+ or ICOS-CD38-). These receptors all stem from an adult who received the influenza vaccine.

The J gene is TRBJ2-5, the V gene TRBV7-2; D gene uncertain. Germline V gene sequence: CDR1 SGHTA, CDR2 FQGNSA. The CDR3 has 12 residues. The V gene lost 1 base and the J gene lost 4 bases, with 4 bases spanning the gap. CDR3 DNA: TGTGCCAGCAGCTTAGGGAGAGAGACCCAGTACTTC. Translated, it gives CASSLGRETQYF.

The chain links TRBV18 to TRBJ2-7; 7 nucleotides align to TRBD2. The CDR3 totals 14 residues. Trimming took 2 bases from V and 2 from J; bases not matched to a gene: 3. Germline V lookup: CDR1 KGHSH, CDR2 LQKENI. Written as DNA, the CDR3 is TGTGCCAGCTCACCAGGGCGGGGGACCTACGAGCAGTACTTC. Amino acid sequence: CASSPGRGTYEQYF.

The rearrangement joins TRBV5-1 to TRBJ2-7; TRBD2 is a possible D gene (5 bases). The CDR3 is 15 amino acids. V gave up 3 bases and J gave up 0 bases, with 13 bases separating them. Germline CDR1 and CDR2: SGHRS and YFSETQ. CDR3 region: CASSSYPGDSYEQYF. The DNA for the CDR3 is TGCGCCAGCAGCTCATACCCCGGGGACTCCTACGAGCAGTACTTC.

This chain connects TRBV20-1 to TRBJ1-1; D ambiguous. The CDR3 is 11 residues long. Germline-derived CDR1 and CDR2 are DFQATT and SNEGSKA (reference sequence). Trimming took off 3 bases at V and 7 bases at J, with 9 bases between the two ends. The CDR3 reads CSASSQVEAFF. The CDR3 region has the DNA TGCAGTGCTAGTTCTCAGGTTGAAGCTTTCTTT.

The rearrangement joins TRBV28 to TRBJ1-3; TRBD1 agrees at 8 bases. Germline-derived CDR1 and CDR2 are MDHEN and SYDVKM. The length of the CDR3 is 16 residues. Unmatched junction bases numbered 10, after V lost 4 bases and J lost 5 bases. This CDR3 is CASSSHAGGARNTIYF. Written as DNA, the CDR3 is TGTGCCAGCAGTTCCCACGCAGGGGGCGCGAGAAACACCATATATTTT.

The J gene is TRBJ2-3, the V gene TRBV15; D ambiguous. The germline V and J ends were trimmed by 2 bases and 8 bases, with 5 bases remaining between them. This CDR3 is built from 11 residues. CDR1 LNHNV and CDR2 YYDKDF come from the germline V gene (reference sequence). CDR3 in amino acids: CATSRRGTQYF. CDR3 bases: TGTGCCACCAGCAGACGTGGTACGCAGTATTTT.

The chain combines TRBV27 with TRBJ2-7, with D uncertain. Per germline, CDR1 MNHEY and CDR2 SMNVEV (reference sequence). This CDR3 is built from 17 residues. V was pared by 3 bases and J by 0 bases, with 18 bases between. CDR3 protein: CASSFPRVTLSSYEQYF. The CDR3 nucleotides are TGTGCCAGCAGTTTCCCTCGGGTTACCCTCAGCTCCTACGAGCAGTACTTC.

The gene calls are TRBV5-1 and TRBJ2-2; no definite D call. CDR1 is SGHRS and CDR2 is YFSETQ in the germline V gene. This CDR3 has 14 residues. The V end was cut by 0 bases, the J end by 1 base, with 4 bases between. Here the CDR3 reads CASSLEGNTGELFF. Written as DNA, the CDR3 is TGCGCCAGCAGCTTGGAGGGGAACACCGGGGAGCTGTTTTTT.

This clone has more than one count but fewer than ten. This chain joins TRBV15 and TRBJ1-4; no definite D call. Trimming cost V 2 bases and J 7 bases, with 14 bases left between them. Germline V gene sequence: CDR1 LNHNV, CDR2 YYDKDF (reference sequence). The CDR3 contains 15 residues. The CDR3 nucleotides read TGTGCCACCAGCAGACTGACGGCGACGGGTGAAAAACTGTTTTTT. It is translated as CATSRLTATGEKLFF.

The V and J genes are TRBV7-2 and TRBJ1-1; possibly TRBD1 for D (5 bases). The CDR3 is made up of 14 amino acids. CDR1 is SGHTA and CDR2 is FQGNSA in the germline V gene. The V and J ends lost 0 bases and 9 bases respectively, with 14 bases between them. The CDR3 bases are TGTGCCAGCAGCTTAGCGGGGCGGGGGGTTAAAGCTTTCTTT. It specifies CASSLAGRGVKAFF. Supplemented by reference TRBV7-2 and TRBJ1-1, the full variable domain reads GAGVSQSPSNKVTEKGKDVELRCDPISGHTALYWYRQSLGQGLEFLIYFQGNSAPDKSGLPSDRFSAERTGGSVSTLTIQRTQQEDSAVYLCASSLAGRGVKAFFGQGTRLTVV.

J is TRBJ1-3 and V is TRBV9; 8 nucleotides line up with TRBD1. Germline V CDR1 and CDR2: SGDLS, YYNGEE. Germline trimming cut 3 bases from V and 4 bases from J; bases unmatched to any gene: 9. The CDR3 totals 16 residues. This CDR3 is CASSEAGQGYGNTIYF. CDR3 coding DNA: TGTGCCAGCAGCGAGGCCGGACAGGGATACGGAAACACCATATATTTT.

This sequence joins TRBV30 and TRBJ1-4; TRBD1 matches 9 bases. This CDR3 is built from 13 residues. J lost 7 bases, V lost 7 bases, and 7 bases had no gene match. CDR1 GTSNPN and CDR2 SVGIG come from the germline V gene (reference sequence). The CDR3 DNA is TGTGCCTCCACGGACAGGGGCGGTGAAAAACTGTTTTTT. It is translated as CASTDRGGEKLFF.

The chain links TRBV18 to TRBJ2-3; 9 bases map to TRBD2. Germline CDR1 reads KGHSH; CDR2 reads LQKENI. Trimming cost V 5 bases and J 2 bases; bases outside gene matches: 11. This CDR3 has 17 residues. CDR3: CASSSPFSGGLTDTQYF. CDR3 in DNA: TGTGCCAGCTCATCTCCTTTTAGCGGGGGCCTCACAGATACGCAGTATTTT.

This sequence joins TRBV7-2 and TRBJ2-7; D uncertain. Trimming took 5 bases from V and 1 from J, leaving 12 bases between them. Germline V CDR1 and CDR2: SGHTA, FQGNSA. The CDR3 is 14 residues long. In DNA form, the CDR3 reads TGTGCCAGCAGCCCGATGCTGGGATCCTACGAGCAGTACTTC. As protein: CASSPMLGSYEQYF.

J is TRBJ2-3 and V is TRBV7-2, with D hard to call. The germline V gene encodes CDR1 SGHTA and CDR2 FQGNSA. The V end was cut by 5 bases, the J end by 3 bases, with 12 bases between. This CDR3 contains 14 residues. The CDR3 sequence is CASSHGPDTDTQYF. The CDR3 DNA follows: TGTGCCAGCAGCCATGGGCCGGATACAGATACGCAGTATTTT.

This clone has a single count. The J gene is TRBJ2-5, the V gene TRBV30; D may match TRBD1 or TRBD2 (5 bases each). V was trimmed by 1 base and J by 5 bases, leaving 11 bases between them. The CDR3 loop spans 13 amino acids. The germline CDR1 and CDR2 sequences are GTSNPN and SVGIG (reference sequence). The CDR3 protein is CAWSGGVEETQYF. CDR3 coding DNA: TGTGCCTGGAGTGGAGGGGTCGAGGAGACCCAGTACTTC.

CDR3 amino acids: CASKDRASTGELFF. In nucleotides, the CDR3 is TGTGCCAGCAAGGACAGGGCGAGCACCGGGGAGCTGTTTTTT. The chain recombines TRBV27 with TRBJ2-2; TRBD1 agrees at 8 bases. This CDR3 spans 14 amino acids. Germline CDR1 MNHEY, CDR2 SMNVEV (reference sequence). The J segment lost 4 bases and the V segment lost 7 bases, leaving 5 bases of the junction unmatched.

This chain joins TRBV30 and TRBJ2-1; TRBD2 matches 9 bases. Losses at the gene ends were 8 bases for V and 4 bases for J; bases not matched to a gene: 9. The V gene's germline CDR1 is GTSNPN and CDR2 SVGIG (reference sequence). This CDR3 has 14 amino acids. For the CDR3, the DNA is TGTGCCGGCTCTAGCGGGACATATTACAATGAGCAGTTCTTC. Its protein is CAGSSGTYYNEQFF.

The chain couples TRBV6-5 to TRBJ1-1, with TRBD1 as a possible D gene (6 bases). The germline V and J ends were trimmed by 4 bases and 5 bases, with 20 bases remaining between them. This CDR3 is 16 amino acids long. CDR1 MNHEY and CDR2 SVGAGI come from the germline V gene. CDR3 residues: CASSSSKTGSKTEAFF. CDR3 DNA: TGTGCCAGCAGTTCGAGTAAAACAGGGTCGAAAACTGAAGCTTTCTTT.

This clone was counted once. The chain employs TRBV9 and TRBJ2-3; 7 bases map to TRBD1. The CDR3 is 15 amino acids. Trimming took 1 base from V and 1 from J; bases not matched to a gene: 3. CDR1 is SGDLS and CDR2 is YYNGEE in the germline V gene. This CDR3 reads CASSVSGTGTDTQYF. The CDR3 DNA sequence: TGTGCCAGCAGCGTATCCGGGACAGGCACAGATACGCAGTATTTT.

This chain uses TRBV6-5 with TRBJ1-5, with unresolved D. V was clipped by 7 bases and J by 10 bases, with 14 bases between them. CDR1 is MNHEY and CDR2 is SVGAGI in the germline V gene. The CDR3 contains 12 residues. CDR3 in DNA: TGTGCCAGCACCCTAGGAGCCTCACCCCAGCATTTT. This gives the protein CASTLGASPQHF.

The sample holds one count of this clone. The chain is built from TRBV5-5 and TRBJ2-1, with D hard to call. CDR1 is SGHKS, CDR2 YYEKEE, per germline (reference sequence). The CDR3 is 15 residues long. V lost 0 bases and J 0 bases, leaving 7 bases between the germline ends. CDR3 protein: CASSLVAASYNEQFF. The CDR3 DNA reads TGTGCCAGCAGCTTGGTAGCAGCCTCCTACAATGAGCAGTTCTTC.

The V gene is TRBV7-9, the J gene TRBJ2-1; TRBD2 agrees at 8 bases. The CDR3 loop spans 15 amino acids. Germline V gene sequence: CDR1 SEHNR, CDR2 FQNEAQ (reference sequence). The ends lost 5 bases at V and 2 bases at J; junction bases unmatched: 5. DNA of the CDR3: TGTGCCAGCAGCCCCCCGGGGGGGCCCTACAATGAGCAGTTCTTC. Protein sequence: CASSPPGGPYNEQFF.

The chain uses TRBV19 and TRBJ2-3; no clear D. The germline V gene has CDR1 LNHDA and CDR2 SQIVND (reference sequence). The V end was cut by 3 bases, the J end by 1 base, with 2 bases between. The CDR3 totals 12 residues. The CDR3 DNA sequence: TGTGCCAGTAGTATGGGCACAGATACGCAGTATTTT. Amino acid sequence: CASSMGTDTQYF.

The rearrangement uses TRBV6-4 and TRBJ2-2, with 12 bases matching TRBD2. The CDR3 has 16 amino acids. Trimming cost V 6 bases and J 4 bases; bases outside gene matches: 6. Germline-derived CDR1 and CDR2 are MRHNA and SNTAGT. In DNA, the CDR3 is TGTGCCAGCAGGCCGACTAGCGGGGGCCTCACCGGGGAGCTGTTTTTT. Its translation: CASRPTSGGLTGELFF.

The chain recombines TRBV5-1 with TRBJ1-6; D remains ambiguous. Trimming took 0 bases from V and 5 from J, leaving 6 bases between them. CDR3 length: 14 residues. Germline V CDR1 and CDR2: SGHRS, YFSETQ. This CDR3 is CASSLGQNNSPLHF. The CDR3 DNA reads TGCGCCAGCAGCTTGGGTCAGAATAATTCACCCCTCCACTTT.

The V gene is TRBV9, the J gene TRBJ2-1, with 8 bases matching TRBD2. V lost 4 bases to trimming and J lost 0 bases; unmatched junction nucleotides: 9. CDR3 length: 17 amino acids. Germline CDR1 and CDR2: SGDLS and YYNGEE. The chain's CDR3 is CASSRRGAGGSYNEQFF. DNA of the CDR3: TGTGCCAGCAGCCGTAGGGGGGCGGGAGGCTCCTACAATGAGCAGTTCTTC.